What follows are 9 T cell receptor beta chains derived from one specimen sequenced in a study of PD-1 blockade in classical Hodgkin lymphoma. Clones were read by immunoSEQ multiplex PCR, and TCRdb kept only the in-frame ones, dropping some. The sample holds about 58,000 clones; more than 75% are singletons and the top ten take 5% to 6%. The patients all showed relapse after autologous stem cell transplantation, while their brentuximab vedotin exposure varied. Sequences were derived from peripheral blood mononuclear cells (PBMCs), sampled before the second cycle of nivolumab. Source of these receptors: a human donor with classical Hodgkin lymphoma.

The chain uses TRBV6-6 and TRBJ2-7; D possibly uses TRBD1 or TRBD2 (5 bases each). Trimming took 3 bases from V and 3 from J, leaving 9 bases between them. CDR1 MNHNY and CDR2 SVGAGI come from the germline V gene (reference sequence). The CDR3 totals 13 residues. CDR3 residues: CASSYEGNYEQYF. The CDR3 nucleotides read TGTGCCAGCAGTTATGAGGGGAACTACGAGCAGTACTTC.

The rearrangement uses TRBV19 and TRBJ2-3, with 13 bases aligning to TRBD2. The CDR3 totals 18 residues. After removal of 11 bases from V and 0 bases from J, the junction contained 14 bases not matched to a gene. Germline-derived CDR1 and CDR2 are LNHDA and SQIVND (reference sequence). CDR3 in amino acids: CASRGGLAGPASTDTQYF. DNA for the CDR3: TGTGCCTCGAGGGGGGGACTAGCGGGGCCGGCGAGCACAGATACGCAGTATTTT.

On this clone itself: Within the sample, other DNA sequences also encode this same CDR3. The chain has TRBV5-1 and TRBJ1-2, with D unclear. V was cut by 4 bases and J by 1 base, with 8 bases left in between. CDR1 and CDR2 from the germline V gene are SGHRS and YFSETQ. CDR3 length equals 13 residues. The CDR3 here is CASSPDRNYGYTF. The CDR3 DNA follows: TGCGCCAGCAGCCCAGACCGTAACTATGGCTACACCTTC.

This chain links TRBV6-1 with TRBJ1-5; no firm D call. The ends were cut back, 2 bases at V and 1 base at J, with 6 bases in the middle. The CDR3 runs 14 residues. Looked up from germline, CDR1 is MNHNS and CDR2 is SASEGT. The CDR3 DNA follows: TGTGCCAGCAGTGAAATAGGAAGCAATCAGCCCCAGCATTTT. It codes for CASSEIGSNQPQHF.

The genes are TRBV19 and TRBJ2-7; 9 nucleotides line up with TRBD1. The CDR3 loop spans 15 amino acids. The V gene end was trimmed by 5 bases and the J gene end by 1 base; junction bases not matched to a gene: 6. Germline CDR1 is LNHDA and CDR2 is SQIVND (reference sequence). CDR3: CASSEGQGPSYEQYF. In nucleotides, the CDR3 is TGTGCCAGTAGTGAGGGACAGGGACCGTCCTACGAGCAGTACTTC. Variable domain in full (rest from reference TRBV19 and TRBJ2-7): DGGITQSPKYLFRKEGQNVTLSCEQNLNHDAMYWYRQDPGQGLRLIYYSQIVNDFQKGDIAEGYSVSREKKESFPLTVTSAQKNPTAFYLCASSEGQGPSYEQYFGPGTRLTVT.

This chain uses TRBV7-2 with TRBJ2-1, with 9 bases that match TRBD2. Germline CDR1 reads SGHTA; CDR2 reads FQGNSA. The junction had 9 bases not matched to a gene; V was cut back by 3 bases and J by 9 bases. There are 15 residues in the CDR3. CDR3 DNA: TGTGCCAGCAGCTTTGTGGCGGGGGGGCCGGGTGAGCAGTTCTTC. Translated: CASSFVAGGPGEQFF.

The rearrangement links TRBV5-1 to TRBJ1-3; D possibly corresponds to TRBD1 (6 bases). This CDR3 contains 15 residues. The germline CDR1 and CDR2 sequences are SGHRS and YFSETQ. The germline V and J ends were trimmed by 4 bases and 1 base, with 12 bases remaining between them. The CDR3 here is CASSSQGGSGNTIYF. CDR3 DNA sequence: TGCGCCAGCAGCAGTCAAGGGGGGTCTGGAAACACCATATATTTT.

The CDR3 here is CASSGAGINQPQHF. In DNA form, the CDR3 reads TGTGCCAGCAGCGGGGCAGGTATCAATCAGCCCCAGCATTTT. This rearrangement joins TRBV9 to TRBJ1-5; D gene uncertain. CDR3 size: 14 residues. With 3 bases removed from V and 3 bases from J, the gap between germline ends came to 10 bases. From germline, CDR1 is SGDLS and CDR2 YYNGEE.

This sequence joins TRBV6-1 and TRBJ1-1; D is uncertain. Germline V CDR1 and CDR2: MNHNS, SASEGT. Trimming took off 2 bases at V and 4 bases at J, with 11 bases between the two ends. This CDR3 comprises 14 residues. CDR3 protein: CASSESYERTEAFF. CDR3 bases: TGTGCCAGCAGTGAAAGTTACGAGCGCACTGAAGCTTTCTTT.